The present TCR beta chain was sequenced within a study of tumor and adjacent non-tumor tissue in lung cancer. Germline CDR1 reads SGHAT; CDR2 reads FQDESV (reference sequence). The CDR3 has 16 residues. Comment on this clonotype: The antigen is unknown. The junction does not match germline at one end; this may be a read error.

The study's findings and limits: Shorter survival was associated with higher TCR diversity in tumors.

RNA was extracted from bulk tissue without any cell sorting. Distant lung tissue was collected more than 3 cm away from the tumor edge. Three rounds of nested PCR, following a modified ARM-PCR protocol, produced the TCRbeta library. TCRdb independently ran MiXCR on the multiplex PCR reads; one entry per CDR3 protein. The repertoire holds more than 55,000 distinct CDR3 sequences, with 76% as singletons. The clonotype comes from a man in his 60s with non-small cell lung cancer. The gene calls are TRBV11-1 and TRBJ2-1; the D gene could be TRBD1 or TRBD2 (6 bases each). Material: distant non-tumor lung tissue. DNA for the CDR3: TGTGCCAGTGGCTCCTCTTTAGGGGGGACCTACAATGAGCAGTTTTTC. It is translated as CASGSSLGGTYNEQFF.